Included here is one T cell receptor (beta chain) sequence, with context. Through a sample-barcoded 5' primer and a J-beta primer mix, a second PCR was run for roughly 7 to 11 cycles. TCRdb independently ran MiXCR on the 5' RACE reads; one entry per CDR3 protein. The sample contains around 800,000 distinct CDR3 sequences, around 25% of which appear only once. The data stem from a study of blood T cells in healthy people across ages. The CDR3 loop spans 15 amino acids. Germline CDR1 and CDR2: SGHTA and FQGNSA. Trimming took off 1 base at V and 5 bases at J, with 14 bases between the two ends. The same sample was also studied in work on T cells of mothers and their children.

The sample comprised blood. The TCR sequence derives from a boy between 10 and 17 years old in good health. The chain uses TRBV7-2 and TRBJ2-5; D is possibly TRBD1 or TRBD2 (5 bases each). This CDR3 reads CASSLVLGARETQYF. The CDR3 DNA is TGTGCCAGCAGCTTAGTCCTCGGGGCGCGGGAGACCCAGTACTTC.